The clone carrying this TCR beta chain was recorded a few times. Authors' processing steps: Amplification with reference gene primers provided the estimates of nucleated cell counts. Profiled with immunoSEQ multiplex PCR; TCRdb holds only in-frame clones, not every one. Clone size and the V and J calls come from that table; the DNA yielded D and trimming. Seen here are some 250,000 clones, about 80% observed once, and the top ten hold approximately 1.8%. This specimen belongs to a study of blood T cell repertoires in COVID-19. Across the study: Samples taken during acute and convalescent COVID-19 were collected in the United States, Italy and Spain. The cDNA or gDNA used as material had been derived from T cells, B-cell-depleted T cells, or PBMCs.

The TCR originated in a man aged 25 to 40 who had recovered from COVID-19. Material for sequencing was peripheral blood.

The CDR3 DNA reads as TGTGCCACCACCCCCCGAAGGGGATCTGATACGCAGTATTTT. Its translation is CATTPRRGSDTQYF. This chain joins TRBV15 and TRBJ2-3, with D possibly being TRBD1 (5 bases). Trimming removed 7 bases from V and 6 bases from J, with 17 bases in between. Germline V gene lookup returns CDR1 LNHNV and CDR2 YYDKDF (reference sequence). The CDR3 length is 14 residues.